A selection of T cell receptor beta chains follows, all from one sample in a study of T cell repertoires in ileal Crohn's disease. The protocol was immunoSEQ multiplex PCR, while the TCRdb copy is restricted to in-frame clones and leaves out a portion. The data show 4,000 or so clones, just under 85% seen once. Sequencing was carried out using ileal tissue. The source of these receptors is an adult with Crohn's disease. CDR3s include the opening cysteine and the closing phenylalanine or tryptophan. Fields, in order: clone size, J gene, D gene, V gene, CDR3 protein, CDR3 DNA. The D gene is left open where the match is weak. Some rows mark clone size as missing; the rest say once, few, many or name a class of expanded clone.

>.|TRBJ2-3|TRBD1|TRBV5-4
CASSLPGQQSDTQYF
TGTGCCAGCAGCTTGCCGGGACAGCAGTCGGATACGCAGTATTTT
>.|TRBJ1-6|TRBD1|TRBV5-1
CASSPGQGRNSPLHF
TGCGCCAGCAGCCCGGGACAGGGGCGAAATTCACCCCTCCACTTT
>once|TRBJ1-1|TRBD1|TRBV4-1
CASSPRGQMNTEAFF
TGCGCCAGCAGCCCCCGGGGACAGATGAACACTGAAGCTTTCTTT
>.|TRBJ1-1|.|TRBV30
CAWSLFHTEAFF
TGTGCCTGGAGTCTATTTCACACTGAAGCTTTCTTT
>.|TRBJ1-5|.|TRBV6-1
CASSLQGRQPQHF
TGTGCCAGCAGCCTACAGGGTCGGCAGCCCCAGCATTTT
>.|TRBJ2-7|TRBD2|TRBV7-9
CAIQTTPGLAGSYEQYF
TGTGCCATACAAACTACACCGGGACTAGCGGGTTCCTACGAGCAGTACTTC
>.|TRBJ1-5|TRBD1|TRBV6-6
CASNRQGDSNQPQHF
TGTGCCAGCAATCGACAGGGGGATAGCAATCAGCCCCAGCATTTT
>.|TRBJ2-1|TRBD2|TRBV19
CASRPGGATNEQFF
TGTGCCAGTAGACCCGGGGGGGCAACGAATGAGCAGTTCTTC
>few|TRBJ1-2|TRBD1|TRBV6-6
CASRKMTGNYGYTF
TGTGCCAGCAGAAAAATGACAGGGAACTATGGCTACACCTTC
>few|TRBJ2-3|.|TRBV2
CASSGGSGTNTDTQYF
TGTGCCAGCAGTGGGGGGTCCGGGACAAACACAGATACGCAGTATTTT
>.|TRBJ1-5|TRBD1|TRBV6-1
CASSEGQEFRPQHF
TGTGCCAGCAGTGAGGGACAGGAGTTTCGGCCCCAGCATTTT
>.|TRBJ1-2|.|TRBV7-9
CASSPSVKNYGYTF
TGTGCCAGCAGCCCCTCGGTTAAGAACTATGGCTACACCTTC
>.|TRBJ1-1|.|TRBV5-4
CASSLRENTEAFF
TGTGCCAGCAGCTTGCGGGAGAACACTGAAGCTTTCTTT
>.|TRBJ2-1|.|TRBV7-9
CASSPRGSSYNEQFF
TGTGCCAGCAGCCCAAGGGGGAGCTCCTACAATGAGCAGTTCTTC
>.|TRBJ2-5|.|TRBV5-1
CASSLTDRETQYF
TGCGCCAGCAGCTTAACGGACAGAGAGACCCAGTACTTC
>.|TRBJ1-1|.|TRBV7-2
CASSLADSTEAFF
TGTGCCAGCAGCTTAGCGGACAGTACTGAAGCTTTCTTT
>.|TRBJ2-2|.|TRBV2
CASSDLGTGELFF
TGTGCCAGCAGTGACCTAGGTACCGGGGAGCTGTTTTTT
>.|TRBJ2-1|TRBD1|TRBV11-3
CASSFRTGLYNEQFF
TGTGCCAGCAGCTTTCGGACAGGGTTATACAATGAGCAGTTCTTC
>.|TRBJ2-1|TRBD2|TRBV20-1
CSARDRTSLFF
TGCAGTGCTAGAGACCGGACTAGCCTGTTCTTC
>.|TRBJ2-1|TRBD1|TRBV6-6
CASSFNRQGEQFF
TGTGCCAGCAGTTTTAATCGACAGGGGGAGCAGTTCTTC
>.|TRBJ2-1|TRBD2|TRBV15
CATSVIAGGPRNEQFF
TGTGCCACCAGCGTCATAGCGGGGGGGCCGCGGAATGAGCAGTTCTTC
>.|TRBJ2-1|TRBD2|TRBV6-5
CASSILAGEQFF
TGTGCCAGCAGTATACTAGCGGGGGAGCAGTTCTTC
>.|TRBJ2-3|.|TRBV2
CASSVENTQYF
TGTGCCAGCAGTGTAGAGAATACGCAGTATTTT
>.|TRBJ1-1|TRBD1|TRBV10-3
CAIRGDRGRTEAFF
TGTGCCATCAGAGGGGACAGGGGGCGAACTGAAGCTTTCTTT
>.|TRBJ1-2|.|TRBV11-2
CASSPGQPNYGYTF
TGTGCCAGCAGCCCCGGACAGCCTAACTATGGCTACACCTTC
>.|TRBJ1-1|.|TRBV19
CASSIWEGQEAFF
TGTGCCAGTAGTATATGGGAGGGCCAGGAAGCTTTCTTT
>once|TRBJ2-3|.|TRBV6-6
CASSIQGGGADTQYF
TGTGCCAGCAGTATACAGGGGGGGGGTGCAGATACGCAGTATTTT
>once|TRBJ2-7|TRBD2|TRBV2
CASSGAGGPSYEQYF
TGTGCCAGCAGTGGCGCGGGGGGGCCATCCTACGAGCAGTACTTC
>.|TRBJ1-2|.|TRBV6-5
CASSSGQTLYGYTF
TGTGCCAGCAGTTCTGGACAGACCCTCTATGGCTACACCTTC
>.|TRBJ1-4|.|TRBV30
CAWSVGPPGEKLFF
TGTGCCTGGAGTGTAGGCCCCCCAGGCGAAAAACTGTTTTTT